This paragraph covers one T cell receptor beta chain sequence. The data were produced by immunoSEQ multiplex PCR, yet TCRdb's version contains in-frame clones alone and is incomplete. The data contain 100,000 or so clones, 93% of them singletons. Indicated time point: cycle 4 day 1 (C4D1), after 5 to 7 weeks of nivolumab. Every patient experienced relapse after autologous stem cell transplantation, and brentuximab vedotin exposure varied. V was pared by 10 bases and J by 4 bases, with 12 bases of the junction left unmatched. Germline V gene sequence: CDR1 MNHEY, CDR2 SMNVEV (reference sequence). This CDR3 is built from 16 residues. The data belong to a study of PD-1 blockade in classical Hodgkin lymphoma.

The starting material was peripheral blood mononuclear cells (PBMCs), obtained before the fourth cycle of nivolumab. The V and J genes are TRBV27 and TRBJ1-6, with 8 bases lining up with TRBD1. The source is a human donor with classical Hodgkin lymphoma. In nucleotides, the CDR3 is TGTGCCACCAAGAATCAGGGGGCCAATTATAATTCACCCCTCCACTTT. This encodes CATKNQGANYNSPLHF.